Listed here is a single TCR beta chain. TCRB libraries came from RNA via three nested multiplex PCR rounds. TCRdb redid the calling of the multiplex PCR reads with MiXCR, one entry per CDR3 protein. Of about 16,000 distinct CDR3 sequences detected, roughly 73% appear once; the ten largest clones hold approximately 38%. The data originate from a study of tumor-infiltrating lymphocytes in glioblastoma multiforme. Trimming left V 10 bases short and J 12 bases short, with 16 bases between. The CDR3 contains 11 residues. Germline CDR1 is ENHRY and CDR2 is SYGVKD. Sequencing was done on a sample of brain tumor tissue. The TCR comes from a male donor with glioblastoma. V gene TRBV10-3 combines with J gene TRBJ2-1, with D perhaps assigned TRBD1 or TRBD2 (7 bases each). The CDR3 nucleotides are TGTGCCACCACAGGGGAGGGTGTGCAGTTCTTC. Translation: CATTGEGVQFF.